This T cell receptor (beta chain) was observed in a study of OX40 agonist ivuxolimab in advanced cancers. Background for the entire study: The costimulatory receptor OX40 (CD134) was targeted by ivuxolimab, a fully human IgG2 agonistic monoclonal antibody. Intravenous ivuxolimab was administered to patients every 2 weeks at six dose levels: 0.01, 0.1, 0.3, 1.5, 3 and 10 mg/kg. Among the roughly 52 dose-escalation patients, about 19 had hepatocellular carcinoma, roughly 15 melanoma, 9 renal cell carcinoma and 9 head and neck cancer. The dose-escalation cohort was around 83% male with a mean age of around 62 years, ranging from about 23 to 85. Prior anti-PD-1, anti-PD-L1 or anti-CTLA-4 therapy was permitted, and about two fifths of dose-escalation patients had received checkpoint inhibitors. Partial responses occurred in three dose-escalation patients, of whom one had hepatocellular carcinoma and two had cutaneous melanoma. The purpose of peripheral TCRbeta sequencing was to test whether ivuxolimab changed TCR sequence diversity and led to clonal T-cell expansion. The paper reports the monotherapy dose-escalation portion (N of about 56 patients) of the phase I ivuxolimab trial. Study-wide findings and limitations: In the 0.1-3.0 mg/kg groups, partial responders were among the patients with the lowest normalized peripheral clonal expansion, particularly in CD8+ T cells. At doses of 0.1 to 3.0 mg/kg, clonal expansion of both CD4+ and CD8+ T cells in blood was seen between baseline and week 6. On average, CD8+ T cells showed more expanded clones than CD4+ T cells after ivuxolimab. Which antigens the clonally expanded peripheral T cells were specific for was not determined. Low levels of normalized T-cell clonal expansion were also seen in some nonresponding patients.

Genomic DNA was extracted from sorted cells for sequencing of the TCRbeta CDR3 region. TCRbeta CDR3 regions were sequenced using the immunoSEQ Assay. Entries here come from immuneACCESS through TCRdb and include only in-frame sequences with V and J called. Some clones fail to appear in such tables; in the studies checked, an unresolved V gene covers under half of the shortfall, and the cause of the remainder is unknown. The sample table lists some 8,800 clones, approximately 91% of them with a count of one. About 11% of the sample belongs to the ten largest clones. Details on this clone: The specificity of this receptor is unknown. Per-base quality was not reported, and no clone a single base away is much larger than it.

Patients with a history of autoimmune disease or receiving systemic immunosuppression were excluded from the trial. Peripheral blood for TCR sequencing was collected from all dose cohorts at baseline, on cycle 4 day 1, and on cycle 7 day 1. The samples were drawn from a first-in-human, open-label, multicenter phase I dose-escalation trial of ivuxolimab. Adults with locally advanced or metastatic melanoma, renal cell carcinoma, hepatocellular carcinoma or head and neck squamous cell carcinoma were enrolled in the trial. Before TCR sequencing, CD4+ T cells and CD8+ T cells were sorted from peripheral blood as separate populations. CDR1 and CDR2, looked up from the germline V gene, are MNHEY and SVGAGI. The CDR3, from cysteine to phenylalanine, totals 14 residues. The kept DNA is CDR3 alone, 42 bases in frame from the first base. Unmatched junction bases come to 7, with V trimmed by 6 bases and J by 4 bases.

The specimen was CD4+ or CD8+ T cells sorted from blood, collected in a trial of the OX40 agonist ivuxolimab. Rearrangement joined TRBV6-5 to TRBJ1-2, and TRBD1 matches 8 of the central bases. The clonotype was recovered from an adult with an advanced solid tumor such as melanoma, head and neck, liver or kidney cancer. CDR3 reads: CASSPTGASYGYTF. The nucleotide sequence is TGTGCCAGCAGCCCGACAGGGGCAAGCTATGGCTACACCTTC.